The 21 T cell receptor beta chains below were found in one sample sequenced in a study of shared clonotypes between healthy human individuals. Only in-frame clones appear in the TCRdb table, and some are missing; sequencing was by immunoSEQ multiplex PCR. The sample records about 600,000 clones, around 97% being singletons. The sequenced material came from naive CD4+ T cells sorted from blood. Stated subset: CD45RA+ positively selected. These receptors were obtained from a woman in her 30s in good health.

The genes are TRBV5-1 and TRBJ1-2; 8 nucleotides line up with TRBD1. CDR1 and CDR2 from the germline V gene are SGHRS and YFSETQ. Trimming cost V 4 bases and J 2 bases; bases outside gene matches: 10. The CDR3 covers 16 residues. CDR3 in amino acids: CASSISQGAQNYGYTF. The CDR3 coding sequence is TGCGCCAGCAGCATATCTCAGGGGGCGCAGAACTATGGCTACACCTTC.

V is TRBV7-9 and J is TRBJ2-2; D remains unclear. Trimming cost V 5 bases and J 0 bases, with 16 bases left between them. The CDR3 is 17 amino acids. Germline V gene sequence: CDR1 SEHNR, CDR2 FQNEAQ (reference sequence). In nucleotides, the CDR3 is TGTGCCAGCAGCCCAAATATCCGGTTCGCGAACACCGGGGAGCTGTTTTTT. Encoded protein: CASSPNIRFANTGELFF.

The chain links TRBV4-2 to TRBJ1-2; D uncertain. This CDR3 is 13 amino acids long. Germline V gene sequence: CDR1 LGHNA, CDR2 YNFKEQ. The V end lost 1 base, the J end lost 7 bases, and 10 bases lay between the germline ends. The CDR3 bases are TGTGCCAGCAGCCAAGGGGATCTGAGTGGCTACACCTTC. Translated: CASSQGDLSGYTF.

The J gene is TRBJ1-1, the V gene TRBV10-2; D is unresolved. This CDR3 is 14 amino acids long. V was shortened by 3 bases and J by 2 bases, with 10 bases between the two germline ends. CDR1 WSHSY and CDR2 SAAADI come from the germline V gene. This CDR3 is CASSDLGPNTEAFF. CDR3 nucleotides: TGCGCCAGCAGTGATTTGGGTCCTAACACTGAAGCTTTCTTT.

This chain uses TRBV12-2 with TRBJ2-7; TRBD2, as called in the table, went unchecked against the DNA. TRBV12-2 is marked as a pseudogene. This CDR3 spans 12 amino acids. The CDR3 region has the DNA TGTGCAAGTCGCCCCCCCCTCGGCGAGCAGTACTTC. Translating gives CASRPPLGEQYF.

This clone came up once. The CDR3 loop is CASSINGGLTGELFF. The CDR3, as DNA: TGTGCCAGTAGTATAAACGGGGGGCTAACCGGGGAGCTGTTTTTT. The rearrangement joins TRBV19 to TRBJ2-2; D may be TRBD2 (7 bases). Germline CDR1 is LNHDA and CDR2 is SQIVND (reference sequence). Trimming took 2 bases from V and 5 from J, leaving 12 bases between them. The CDR3 spans 15 residues.

The rearrangement uses TRBV10-3 and TRBJ1-1; D not certain. CDR3 length: 13 amino acids. Germline lookup yields CDR1 ENHRY and CDR2 SYGVKD. V lost 7 bases and J lost 1, with 10 bases in between. CDR3 bases: TGTGCCATCACTCGGGGAGAGAACACTGAAGCTTTCTTT. Protein product: CAITRGENTEAFF.

CDR3 residues: CASSAPTGGGGYTF. CDR3 in DNA: TGTGCCAGCAGTGCCCCTACAGGGGGAGGAGGCTACACCTTC. The J gene is TRBJ1-2, the V gene TRBV6-5, with TRBD1 matching over 8 bases. V shed 5 bases, J shed 8 bases, and the junction held 10 bases outside the gene matches. This CDR3 is built from 14 residues. The germline V gene encodes CDR1 MNHEY and CDR2 SVGAGI.

The V and J genes are TRBV9 and TRBJ1-2, with D possibly matching TRBD1 (5 bases). The CDR3 is 14 residues long. The V gene's germline CDR1 is SGDLS and CDR2 YYNGEE. V lost 2 bases and J lost 3, with 11 bases in between. The CDR3 coding sequence is TGTGCCAGCAGCGTCAAGGGGAAAGACTATGGCTACACCTTC. It specifies CASSVKGKDYGYTF.

The chain has TRBV27 and TRBJ2-1; D perhaps matches TRBD2 (5 bases). The CDR3 runs to 12 residues. Trimming removed 8 bases from V and 0 bases from J, with 5 bases in between. The germline V gene encodes CDR1 MNHEY and CDR2 SMNVEV (reference sequence). In nucleotides, the CDR3 is TGTGCCAGCGGGAGCTCCTACAATGAGCAGTTCTTC. Translating it yields CASGSSYNEQFF.

This chain connects TRBV7-9 to TRBJ1-1; D gene uncertain. Germline V gene sequence: CDR1 SEHNR, CDR2 FQNEAQ (reference sequence). V was pared by 3 bases and J by 0 bases, with 11 bases between. The CDR3 sequence is 15 residues long. As DNA, the CDR3 is TGTGCCAGCAGCTTGGACGGCCCCATGAACACTGAAGCTTTCTTT. This translates into CASSLDGPMNTEAFF.

The genes are TRBV27 and TRBJ2-1, with TRBD2 matching over 7 bases. The germline V gene has CDR1 MNHEY and CDR2 SMNVEV (reference sequence). V was pared by 6 bases and J by 3 bases, with 11 bases of the junction left unmatched. This CDR3 spans 16 amino acids. CDR3 DNA sequence: TGTGCCAGCAGCCAGATGAGCGGGACCTTCTACAATGAGCAGTTCTTC. This sequence encodes CASSQMSGTFYNEQFF.

In this sample, this clone turned up once. V and J are TRBV28 and TRBJ2-7; D is tentatively TRBD1 or TRBD2 (5 bases each). Germline loops: CDR1 MDHEN, CDR2 SYDVKM. The CDR3 length is 13 residues. Trimming stripped 5 bases from V and 2 bases from J, with 10 bases between. The CDR3 is CASSPRGPYEQYF. The CDR3 DNA reads TGTGCCAGCAGTCCTCGGGGACCCTACGAGCAGTACTTC. Full variable domain (remainder filled in from reference TRBV28 and TRBJ2-7): DVKVTQSSRYLVKRTGEKVFLECVQDMDHENMFWYRQDPGLGLRLIYFSYDVKMKEKGDIPEGYSVSREKKERFSLILESASTNQTSMYLCASSPRGPYEQYFGPGTRLTVT.

The chain joins TRBV5-1 to TRBJ2-3; the D is unclear. Trimming removed 0 bases from V and 8 bases from J, with 16 bases in between. Germline V lookup: CDR1 SGHRS, CDR2 YFSETQ. The CDR3 is 15 amino acids. The CDR3 protein is CASSLALTADSTQYF. The CDR3 DNA reads as TGCGCCAGCAGCTTGGCCCTGACGGCCGATAGTACGCAGTATTTT.

The genes are TRBV4-2 and TRBJ1-3, with D maybe TRBD1 (6 bases). The CDR3 consists of 13 residues. The V end was cut by 6 bases, the J end by 3 bases, with 9 bases between. Germline assignment: CDR1 LGHNA and CDR2 YNFKEQ. CDR3 residues: CASRDSGGNTIYF. The CDR3, as DNA: TGTGCCAGCAGGGACAGTGGTGGAAACACCATATATTTT.

V is TRBV7-8 and J is TRBJ2-7; D might be TRBD1 (5 bases). Per germline, CDR1 SGHVS and CDR2 FQNEAQ. The germline V and J ends were trimmed by 8 bases and 5 bases, with 16 bases remaining between them. The CDR3 spans 13 residues. CDR3 DNA sequence: TGTGCCAGCGGCCTTACCAGGGCCAACGAGCAGTACTTC. It specifies CASGLTRANEQYF. Based on the CDR3 plus reference TRBV7-8 and TRBJ2-7, the full variable domain is GAGVSQSPRYKVAKRGQDVALRCDPISGHVSLFWYQQALGQGPEFLTYFQNEAQLDKSGLPSDRFFAERPEGSVSTLKIQRTQQEDSAVYLCASGLTRANEQYFGPGTRLTVT.

The rearrangement uses TRBV6-5 and TRBJ1-4; D gene ambiguous. CDR1 and CDR2 from the germline V gene are MNHEY and SVGAGI. The V end lost 2 bases, the J end lost 8 bases, and 12 bases lay between the germline ends. The CDR3 consists of 14 residues. In nucleotides, the CDR3 is TGTGCCAGCAGTTACGGGGTCTTAGGGGAAAAACTGTTTTTT. Residues: CASSYGVLGEKLFF.

The rearrangement links TRBV14 to TRBJ2-7; D perhaps matches TRBD1 (6 bases). Germline V gives CDR1 SGHDN, CDR2 FVKESK. The germline V and J ends were trimmed by 11 bases and 0 bases, with 14 bases remaining between them. The length of the CDR3 is 13 residues. The CDR3 is CASSTGPSYEQYF. In nucleotides, the CDR3 is TGTGCCTCGTCCACAGGGCCCTCCTACGAGCAGTACTTC.

The chain couples TRBV25-1 to TRBJ1-2, with D unresolved. The ends were cut back, 1 base at V and 3 bases at J, with 6 bases in the middle. The CDR3 extends over 13 amino acids. The V gene's germline CDR1 is MGHDK and CDR2 SYGVNS. The chain's CDR3 is CASSELADYGYTF. For the CDR3, the DNA is TGTGCCAGCAGTGAATTGGCCGACTATGGCTACACCTTC.

The chain uses TRBV2 and TRBJ2-2; the D gene is possibly TRBD1 (6 bases). Germline CDR1 is SNHLY and CDR2 is FYNNEI. V was cut by 7 bases and J by 6 bases, with 12 bases left in between. This CDR3 has 13 residues. This CDR3 reads CASKQGVSGELFF. The DNA for the CDR3 is TGTGCCAGCAAACAGGGAGTCTCCGGGGAGCTGTTTTTT.

The chain employs TRBV4-1 and TRBJ1-5, with 9 bases aligning to TRBD1. The CDR3 has 15 amino acids. The V segment lost 1 base and the J segment 7 bases; nucleotides outside the gene matches: 5. Germline V gene lookup returns CDR1 MGHRA and CDR2 YSYEKL. In DNA form, the CDR3 reads TGCGCCAGCAGCCAAGTGGGACAGGGTAACCAGCCCCAGCATTTT. Amino acid sequence: CASSQVGQGNQPQHF.